This T cell receptor (beta chain) came from a study of T cells in Graves' hyperthyroidism and ophthalmopathy. Study-level background: Upon initial diagnosis and before any treatment, peripheral blood was collected.

Amplification of TCR beta CDR3 regions was performed using RNA transcripts as template. In the first-round RT-PCR of the TCR CDR3, the HTBI primer set was used. Each CDR3 protein is one row after TCRdb ran MiXCR on the multiplex PCR reads. The data hold hundreds of thousands of distinct CDR3 sequences, with 30% to 40% observed a single time. V gave up 4 bases and J gave up 1 base; unmatched junction bases: 1. The germline CDR1 and CDR2 sequences are SQVTM and ANQGSEA. This CDR3 spans 13 amino acids. The source of this sequence is a woman aged 40 to 50 with Graves' hyperthyroidism. Sequencing was carried out using blood. V usage is TRBV29-1 and J usage is TRBJ2-3; 8 bases line up with TRBD2. The chain's CDR3 is CSVAGGRTDTQYF. CDR3 coding DNA: TGCAGCGTTGCGGGGGGGCGCACAGATACGCAGTATTTT.